This record looks at one T cell receptor beta chain sequence and its context. The antigen is undetermined. TRB rearrangements were amplified by touch-down multiplex PCR with mixed TRB-A/B primers. One entry per CDR3 protein, without DNA, is what TCRdb gives after re-calling the multiplex PCR reads. The data show roughly 10,000 distinct CDR3 sequences, and the top ten clones hold about 4.4%. TRB amplification used 250 ng of peripheral blood genomic DNA. The sample originates from a study of T cell clusters in autoimmune cytopenias. The CDR3 has 13 amino acids. Germline CDR1 MDHEN, CDR2 SYDVKM. General study points: Clustering suggested that physiological T cell clusters were missing in primary autoimmune cytopenia patients.

These data also formed part of another study, on T cell repertoires in aging, cancer and after chemotherapy. From that report: Healthy donor repertoires were recorded over several months to years and showed clear clonal overlap. Age-matched healthy donors had significantly more diverse, less clonal blood TCR repertoires than untreated cancer patients. Rebound thymic output was suggested by rising median generation probability during chemotherapy in each cancer cohort.

The source of this sequence is a human donor in good health. The chain has TRBV28 and TRBJ1-1; TCRdb designates TRBD1, a call that cannot be tested without DNA. What was sequenced was peripheral blood. CDR3 loop: CASSFPTTGEAFF.